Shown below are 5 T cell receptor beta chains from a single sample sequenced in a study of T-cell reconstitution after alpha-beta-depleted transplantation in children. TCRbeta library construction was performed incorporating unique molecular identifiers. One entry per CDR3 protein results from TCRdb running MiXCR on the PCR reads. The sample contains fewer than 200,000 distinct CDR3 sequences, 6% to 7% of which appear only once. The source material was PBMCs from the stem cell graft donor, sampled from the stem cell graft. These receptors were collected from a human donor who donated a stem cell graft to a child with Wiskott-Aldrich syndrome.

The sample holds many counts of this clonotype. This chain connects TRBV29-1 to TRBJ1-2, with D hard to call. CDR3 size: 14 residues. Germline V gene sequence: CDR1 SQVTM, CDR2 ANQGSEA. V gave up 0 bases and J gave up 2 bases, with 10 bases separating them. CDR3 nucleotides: TGCAGCGTTGAAGATCGTTACGGGAACTATGGCTACACCTTC. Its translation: CSVEDRYGNYGYTF.

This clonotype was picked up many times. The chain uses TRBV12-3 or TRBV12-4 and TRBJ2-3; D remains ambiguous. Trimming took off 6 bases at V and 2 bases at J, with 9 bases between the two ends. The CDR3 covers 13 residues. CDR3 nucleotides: TGTGCCAGCAGAATCACCTCCACAGATACGCAGTATTTT. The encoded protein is CASRITSTDTQYF.

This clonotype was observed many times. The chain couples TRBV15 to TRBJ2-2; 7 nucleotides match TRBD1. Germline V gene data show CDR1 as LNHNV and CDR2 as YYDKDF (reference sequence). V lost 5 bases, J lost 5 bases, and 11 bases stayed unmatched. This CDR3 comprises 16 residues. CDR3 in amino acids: CATSYVQGRRTGELFF. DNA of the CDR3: TGTGCCACCAGCTACGTACAGGGGCGCCGGACCGGGGAGCTGTTTTTT.

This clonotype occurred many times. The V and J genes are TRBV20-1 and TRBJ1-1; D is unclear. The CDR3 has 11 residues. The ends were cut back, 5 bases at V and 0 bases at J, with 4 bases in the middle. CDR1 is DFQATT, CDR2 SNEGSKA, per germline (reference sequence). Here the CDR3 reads CSASMNTEAFF. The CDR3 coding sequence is TGCAGTGCTTCTATGAACACTGAAGCTTTCTTT.

The CDR3 here is CASSPQRGGIGELFF. CDR3 coding DNA: TGTGCCAGCAGCCCTCAGCGGGGGGGAATCGGGGAGCTGTTTTTT. The V call is TRBV6-1, the J call TRBJ2-2; 10 bases align to TRBD2. This CDR3 contains 15 residues. V was clipped by 6 bases and J by 7 bases; unmatched bases: 8. Germline lookup yields CDR1 MNHNS and CDR2 SASEGT.